This T cell receptor (beta chain) was found in a study of blood T cell repertoires in COVID-19. Study background: Recovery meant two consecutive negative NP/OP PCR tests, professional clearance, or resolved symptoms.

TCRdb's copy holds only in-frame clones and misses some; the assay was immunoSEQ multiplex PCR. The table includes fewer than 250,000 clones, around 86% detected once. This clone was found a few times. CDR1 SGHTS and CDR2 YDEGEE come from the germline V gene. V shed 0 bases and J shed 4 bases, with 8 bases lying between them. The CDR3 is made up of 15 amino acids. This clonotype originated in a woman between 35 and 50 years old in a cohort exposed to, infected with or recovered from COVID-19 (not recorded which). V and J are TRBV5-8 and TRBJ1-6; D might be TRBD1 (5 bases). The sample comprised PBMCs or T cells enriched from blood (not recorded which). For the CDR3, the DNA is TGTGCCAGCAGCTTGGAGACAGCTTATAATTCACCCCTCCACTTT. Translated, it gives CASSLETAYNSPLHF.